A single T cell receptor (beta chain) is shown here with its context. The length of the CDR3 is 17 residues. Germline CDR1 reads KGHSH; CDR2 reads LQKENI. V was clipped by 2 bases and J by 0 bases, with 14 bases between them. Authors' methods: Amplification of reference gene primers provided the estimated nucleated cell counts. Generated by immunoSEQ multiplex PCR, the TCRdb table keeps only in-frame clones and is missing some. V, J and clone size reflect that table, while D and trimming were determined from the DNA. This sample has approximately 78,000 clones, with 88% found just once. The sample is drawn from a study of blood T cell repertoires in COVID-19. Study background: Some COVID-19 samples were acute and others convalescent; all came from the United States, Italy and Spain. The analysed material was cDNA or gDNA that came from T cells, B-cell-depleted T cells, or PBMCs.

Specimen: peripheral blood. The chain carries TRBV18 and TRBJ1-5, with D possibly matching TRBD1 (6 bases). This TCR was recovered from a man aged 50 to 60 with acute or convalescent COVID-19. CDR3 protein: CASSPGEGTYSNQPQHF. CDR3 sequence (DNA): TGTGCCAGCTCACCAGGGGAGGGGACATATAGCAATCAGCCCCAGCATTTT.